The rows below give T cell receptor beta chains drawn from one sample of a study of quantifying T cell responses using KT2 cells. TCRdb re-derived calls from the UMI-ligation and nested PCR reads in MiXCR, one entry per CDR3 protein. Of fewer than 50,000 distinct CDR3 sequences detected, about 9.9% appear once; the ten largest clones hold about 9.4%. The sample consisted of PBMCs spiked with cells of the T cell clone KT2. These receptors all stem from a human donor. Both conserved end residues are part of each CDR3. The order of the fields is V gene, J gene, D gene, clone size, CDR3 DNA, CDR3 protein. The D gene is left open where the match is weak. Not all rows give a size; the values are once, few, many and, for expanded clones, a class.

TRBV4-3,TRBJ2-5,.,.,TGCGCCAGCAGCCAAGACAGGGGAATGCGGGAGACCCAGTACTTC,CASSQDRGMRETQYF
TRBV29-1,TRBJ2-7,TRBD1,few,TGCAGCGCTGGGAACAGGGGCTGGAGCGAGCAGTACTTC,CSAGNRGWSEQYF
TRBV19,TRBJ2-1,.,.,TGTGCCAGTAGTATCCCGGCCTTATCCTACAATGAGCAGTTCTTC,CASSIPALSYNEQFF
TRBV12-3/TRBV12-4,TRBJ2-5,TRBD2,few,TGTGCCAGCAGTTTTGGTCAAATAGGGACTAGATCAGAGACCCAGTACTTC,CASSFGQIGTRSETQYF
TRBV18,TRBJ2-1,TRBD2,many,TGTGCCAGCTCAACAGGGACTAGCGGGAGGCTTAGGGAGCAGTTCTTC,CASSTGTSGRLREQFF
TRBV14,TRBJ2-3,TRBD2,many,TGTGCCAGCAGCCAAGATATTACTAGCGGGACCTTCACAGATACGCAGTATTTT,CASSQDITSGTFTDTQYF
TRBV20-1,TRBJ2-5,TRBD2,.,TGCAGTGCTAGGGGCCCTTGGCGGGAGGGAGAGACCCAGTACTTC,CSARGPWREGETQYF
TRBV5-1,TRBJ1-2,.,.,TGCGCCAGTTCGCCGGCCGGCTATGGCTACACCTTC,CASSPAGYGYTF
TRBV7-9,TRBJ1-2,.,few,TGTGCCAGCAGCTTCCCCCCAGGCTCGGATGGCTACACCTTC,CASSFPPGSDGYTF
TRBV7-2,TRBJ1-1,.,.,TGTGCCAGCAGCTTAATAGGGGGAGGTGAAGCTTTCTTT,CASSLIGGGEAFF
TRBV20-1,TRBJ1-1,TRBD1,few,TGCAGTGCTGAACAGGGGACTGAAGCTTTCTTT,CSAEQGTEAFF
TRBV21-1,TRBJ2-7,.,few,TGTGCCAGCACCTATCAGTCCACAGGGGGCGTTAATAACGAGCAGTACTTC,CASTYQSTGGVNNEQYF
TRBV23-1,TRBJ2-1,TRBD2,few,TGCGCCAGCAGTCGCCCCCCCTTAAGCGGGAGGGCGGGGGATGAGCAGTTCTTC,CASSRPPLSGRAGDEQFF
TRBV7-9,TRBJ2-3,.,few,TGTGCCAGCAGCACCCGACTAGGTCAGGATACGCAGTATTTT,CASSTRLGQDTQYF
TRBV7-9,TRBJ2-6,.,few,TGTGCCAGCAGCAAGCCTTCCTACTCTGGGGCCAACGTCCTGACTTTC,CASSKPSYSGANVLTF
TRBV2,TRBJ1-4,TRBD1,few,TGTGCCAGCAGTCCGGACAGGGGTACTAATGAAAAACTGTTTTTT,CASSPDRGTNEKLFF
TRBV20-1,TRBJ2-3,TRBD2,few,TGCAGTGCTCACCGGACTAGCGGGATTTCAGATACGCAGTATTTT,CSAHRTSGISDTQYF
TRBV5-1,TRBJ2-5,TRBD2,few,TGCGCCAGCAGCATCCAAAGCGGGGGGCCAGAGACCCAGTACTTC,CASSIQSGGPETQYF
TRBV2,TRBJ1-4,.,few,TGTGCCAGCAGTGAAAGAGCCAGATCTAATGAAAAACTGTTTTTT,CASSERARSNEKLFF
TRBV11-2,TRBJ2-5,TRBD2,many,TGTGCCAGCAGACTTTGGGGGACTAGTTGGTCCCAAGAGACCCAGTACTTC,CASRLWGTSWSQETQYF
TRBV6-2/TRBV6-3,TRBJ1-5,.,few,TGTGCCAGCAGTTACGGACAGAATCAGCCCCAGCATTTT,CASSYGQNQPQHF
TRBV2,TRBJ2-7,.,.,TGTGCCAGCAGTGAAATATCCTACGAGCAGTACTTC,CASSEISYEQYF
TRBV12-3/TRBV12-4,TRBJ2-1,.,few,TGTGCCAGCAGTTTAGGGGCCCCCGATGAGCAGTTCTTC,CASSLGAPDEQFF
TRBV6-6,TRBJ2-6,.,.,TGTGCCAGCAGTCCCCGTGGGTCCCTCAGCTCTGGGGCCAACGTCCTGACTTTC,CASSPRGSLSSGANVLTF
TRBV20-1,TRBJ1-1,.,many,TGCAGTGCTAATAGGGGTACTGAAGCTTTCTTT,CSANRGTEAFF
TRBV5-1,TRBJ2-4,TRBD1,medium-sized,TGCGCCAGCAGCACCTTCGACAGGGACAAAAACATTCAGTACTTC,CASSTFDRDKNIQYF
TRBV7-9,TRBJ2-1,TRBD2,.,TGTGCCAGCAGCCGGACTAGCGGGAGAGCCGATGAGCAGTTCTTC,CASSRTSGRADEQFF
TRBV4-1,TRBJ2-3,.,.,TGCGCCAGCAGCCAATTAGTTGCGGGGGCCACAGATACGCAGTATTTT,CASSQLVAGATDTQYF
TRBV5-6,TRBJ1-2,TRBD1,.,TGTGCCAGCAACCCCCGGGACAGGGGAAATGGCTACACCTTC,CASNPRDRGNGYTF
TRBV20-1,TRBJ2-3,.,many,TGCAGTGCTAGAGCCCTAGCTCGAGATACGCAGTATTTT,CSARALARDTQYF
TRBV15,TRBJ2-3,TRBD2,many,TGTGCCACCAGCAGGGAGGGACTAGCGCCAGATACGCAGTATTTT,CATSREGLAPDTQYF
TRBV4-1,TRBJ1-2,.,few,TGCGCCAGCAGCCAAGAACGGTGGCAGGGGCTGAGAGGCTACACCTTC,CASSQERWQGLRGYTF
TRBV14,TRBJ2-7,.,.,TGTGCCAGCAGCCAAGGACAAGACTACAGCTCCTACGAGCAGTACTTC,CASSQGQDYSSYEQYF
TRBV5-6,TRBJ1-5,.,.,TGTGCCAGCAGCTTCTTAGCCCTAAACGATCAGCCCCAGCATTTT,CASSFLALNDQPQHF
TRBV30,TRBJ2-3,.,many,TGTGCCTGGAGTGCTAGGGGATTCACAGATACGCAGTATTTT,CAWSARGFTDTQYF
TRBV2,TRBJ2-7,.,.,TGTGCCAGCAGTGTAACCTACGAGCAGTACTTC,CASSVTYEQYF